This TCR beta chain was retrieved from a study of T cells in Graves' hyperthyroidism and ophthalmopathy. Study-level findings and limits: In blood, most of the thyroid clonotypes expanded above 0.001 were also present. Ophthalmopathy and stable hyperthyroidism were separated by a 13 V-J model.

CDR3 length: 13 residues. V was pared by 4 bases and J by 4 bases, with 9 bases between. Per germline, CDR1 SGHTA and CDR2 FQGTGA. The TCR beta CDR3 regions underwent amplification using RNA transcripts as the source. The HTBI primer set was used in a first-round RT-PCR of the TCR CDR3. TCRdb passed the multiplex PCR reads through MiXCR, listing each CDR3 protein once. The sample includes 300,000 to 450,000 distinct CDR3 sequences, about 15% of them seen just once. The diagnoses drew upon clinical symptoms, serum thyroxine and TRAb, thyroid ultrasound and orbital computed tomography. Of note for this clonotype: Its antigen is as yet unknown.

The origin of this receptor is a woman aged 25 to 39 with Graves' hyperthyroidism. The J gene is TRBJ2-3, the V gene TRBV7-3; D gene ambiguous. The specimen was blood. CDR3: CASSSGIPDTQYF. CDR3 in DNA: TGTGCCAGCAGCTCCGGTATCCCAGATACGCAGTATTTT.